This T cell receptor (beta chain) was recovered during a study of PD-1 blockade in mismatch repair-deficient tumors. Study as a whole: All were previously treated, progressing patients with eleven to twelve mismatch repair-deficient cancer types.

TCRdb's copy holds only in-frame clones and misses some; the assay was immunoSEQ multiplex PCR. The sample shows fewer than 100,000 clones, 81% of them seen only once. Study-wide points: Tumor-resident clones, often absent from pretreatment blood, expanded after pembrolizumab and then contracted.

PCR or immunohistochemistry showed mismatch repair deficiency in every enrolled patient. TCRs were sequenced from three patients responding to pembrolizumab. Note on this clone: Its antigen remains unknown.

Trimming took 6 bases from V and 6 from J; bases not matched to a gene: 7. This CDR3 is 14 amino acids long. Germline CDR1 is MNHNS and CDR2 is SASEGT. The material sequenced was peripheral blood, taken 12 weeks after starting pembrolizumab. This TCR came from an adult with mismatch repair-deficient cancer. The rearrangement uses TRBV6-1 and TRBJ2-3, with TRBD2 identical over 9 bases. CDR3 DNA sequence: TGTGCCAGCAGACGAGCGGGAGGTATGGATACGCAGTATTTT. This codes for CASRRAGGMDTQYF.